These T cell receptor beta chains were read from a single sample in a study of post-analysis software for immune sequencing data. One entry per CDR3 protein results from TCRdb running MiXCR on the PCR reads. The sample contains approximately 770,000 distinct CDR3 sequences, 46% of which appear only once. The specimen was blood. The source is a girl between 10 and 17 years old with multiple sclerosis. Both conserved end residues are part of each CDR3. A D gene is named only where the DNA matches it firmly. Size is stated for part of the rows, as once, few or many counts, or as a class when the clone is expanded.

v_gene: TRBV5-1
abundance: NA
j_gene: TRBJ2-3
d_gene: TRBD2
CDR3aa: CAGSLGGRTDTQYF
CDR3nt: TGCGCCGGCAGCTTGGGCGGGAGAACAGATACGCAGTATTTT

v_gene: TRBV7-2
abundance: NA
j_gene: TRBJ2-7
d_gene: NA
CDR3aa: CASSLAGTGDYEQYF
CDR3nt: TGTGCCAGCAGCTTAGCCGGGACCGGCGACTACGAGCAGTACTTC

v_gene: TRBV27
abundance: NA
j_gene: TRBJ2-3
d_gene: NA
CDR3aa: CASSPHLDERDTQYF
CDR3nt: TGTGCCAGCAGTCCCCACCTCGACGAACGAGATACGCAGTATTTT

v_gene: TRBV6-5
abundance: few
j_gene: TRBJ2-1
d_gene: TRBD2
CDR3aa: CATGEGPYNEQFF
CDR3nt: TGTGCCACCGGGGAGGGACCATACAATGAGCAGTTCTTC

v_gene: TRBV5-6
abundance: few
j_gene: TRBJ1-2
d_gene: TRBD1
CDR3aa: CASRRQGASGYTF
CDR3nt: TGTGCCAGCAGGAGACAGGGGGCGTCTGGCTACACCTTC

v_gene: TRBV3-1
abundance: few
j_gene: TRBJ2-7
d_gene: TRBD1
CDR3aa: CASSQGTGAAEEQYF
CDR3nt: TGTGCCAGCAGCCAGGGGACAGGGGCGGCGGAAGAGCAGTACTTC

v_gene: TRBV18
abundance: NA
j_gene: TRBJ2-5
d_gene: NA
CDR3aa: CASTRDSGMEETQYF
CDR3nt: TGTGCCAGCACCCGGGACTCTGGGATGGAGGAGACCCAGTACTTC

v_gene: TRBV7-9
abundance: NA
j_gene: TRBJ2-7
d_gene: NA
CDR3aa: CASSLGSGRAFEQYF
CDR3nt: TGTGCCAGCAGCTTGGGATCGGGACGGGCTTTCGAGCAGTACTTC

v_gene: TRBV14
abundance: NA
j_gene: TRBJ2-1
d_gene: NA
CDR3aa: CASSQDGVASYNEQFF
CDR3nt: TGCGCCAGCAGCCAAGATGGGGTAGCGTCCTACAATGAGCAGTTCTTC

v_gene: TRBV29-1
abundance: few
j_gene: TRBJ1-5
d_gene: NA
CDR3aa: CSVARDDSNQPQHF
CDR3nt: TGCAGCGTGGCCAGGGACGATAGCAATCAGCCCCAGCATTTT

v_gene: TRBV6-6
abundance: few
j_gene: TRBJ2-1
d_gene: TRBD1
CDR3aa: CASSFGTGGGNEQFF
CDR3nt: TGTGCCAGCAGTTTCGGGACAGGGGGTGGCAATGAGCAGTTCTTC

v_gene: TRBV12-3/TRBV12-4
abundance: once
j_gene: TRBJ2-1
d_gene: TRBD2
CDR3aa: CASSLGISGDFSYNEQFF
CDR3nt: TGTGCCAGCAGTTTAGGTATTAGCGGGGACTTCTCCTACAATGAGCAGTTCTTC

v_gene: TRBV27
abundance: NA
j_gene: TRBJ2-7
d_gene: NA
CDR3aa: CASSSPRDIHYEQYF
CDR3nt: TGTGCCAGCAGTTCGCCCCGGGACATTCACTACGAGCAGTACTTC

v_gene: TRBV7-8
abundance: NA
j_gene: TRBJ2-7
d_gene: NA
CDR3aa: CASSSPGRLDYEQYF
CDR3nt: TGTGCCAGCAGCTCTCCGGGACGCCTGGACTACGAGCAGTACTTC

v_gene: TRBV7-2
abundance: NA
j_gene: TRBJ2-3
d_gene: TRBD2
CDR3aa: CASSLVAGVDTQYF
CDR3nt: TGTGCCAGCAGCTTAGTAGCGGGAGTTGATACGCAGTATTTT

v_gene: TRBV9
abundance: NA
j_gene: TRBJ2-5
d_gene: TRBD2
CDR3aa: CASSASGRDSQETQYF
CDR3nt: TGTGCCAGCAGCGCAAGCGGGAGGGATTCCCAAGAGACCCAGTACTTC

v_gene: TRBV7-9
abundance: once
j_gene: TRBJ1-4
d_gene: NA
CDR3aa: CASSLQSEKLFF
CDR3nt: TGTGCCAGCAGCTTACAATCTGAAAAACTGTTTTTT

v_gene: TRBV7-9
abundance: NA
j_gene: TRBJ2-7
d_gene: TRBD2
CDR3aa: CASSAPGLAGKEQYF
CDR3nt: TGTGCCAGCAGCGCCCCGGGACTAGCGGGAAAGGAGCAGTACTTC

v_gene: TRBV7-9
abundance: few
j_gene: TRBJ2-1
d_gene: TRBD2
CDR3aa: CASSLKRERPSYNEQFF
CDR3nt: TGTGCCAGCAGCCTAAAGCGGGAGCGCCCCTCCTACAATGAGCAGTTCTTC

v_gene: TRBV12-3/TRBV12-4
abundance: NA
j_gene: TRBJ1-1
d_gene: TRBD1
CDR3aa: CASSQPGTVSTEAFF
CDR3nt: TGTGCCAGCAGTCAGCCCGGGACAGTGAGCACTGAAGCTTTCTTT

v_gene: TRBV12-3/TRBV12-4
abundance: NA
j_gene: TRBJ2-7
d_gene: TRBD1
CDR3aa: CASSPTGSHEQYF
CDR3nt: TGTGCCAGCAGTCCGACAGGGTCTCACGAGCAGTACTTC

v_gene: TRBV2
abundance: NA
j_gene: TRBJ2-6
d_gene: TRBD1
CDR3aa: CASSGTGQISGANVLTF
CDR3nt: TGTGCCAGCAGCGGGACAGGACAAATCTCTGGGGCCAACGTCCTGACTTTC

v_gene: TRBV29-1
abundance: NA
j_gene: TRBJ2-3
d_gene: NA
CDR3aa: CSVEEGPVTSDTQYF
CDR3nt: TGCAGCGTGGAAGAGGGGCCCGTCACTTCAGATACGCAGTATTTT

v_gene: TRBV4-1
abundance: NA
j_gene: TRBJ1-1
d_gene: NA
CDR3aa: CASSQEQGSTEAFF
CDR3nt: TGCGCCAGCAGCCAAGAACAGGGAAGCACTGAAGCTTTCTTT

v_gene: TRBV7-3
abundance: few
j_gene: TRBJ1-1
d_gene: NA
CDR3aa: CASSPGALGNTEAFF
CDR3nt: TGTGCCAGCAGCCCCGGGGCCTTGGGGAACACTGAAGCTTTCTTT

v_gene: TRBV24-1
abundance: NA
j_gene: TRBJ2-2
d_gene: NA
CDR3aa: CATNRGRADDTGELFF
CDR3nt: TGTGCCACCAACCGTGGCAGGGCGGACGACACCGGGGAGCTGTTTTTT

v_gene: TRBV10-3
abundance: few
j_gene: TRBJ2-6
d_gene: NA
CDR3aa: CAIKGVSGANVLTF
CDR3nt: TGTGCCATCAAGGGGGTCTCTGGAGCCAACGTCCTGACTTTC

v_gene: TRBV12-3/TRBV12-4
abundance: NA
j_gene: TRBJ1-1
d_gene: NA
CDR3aa: CASSPGAANTEAFF
CDR3nt: TGTGCCAGCAGTCCCGGGGCGGCGAACACTGAAGCTTTCTTT

v_gene: TRBV6-1
abundance: NA
j_gene: TRBJ2-5
d_gene: TRBD2
CDR3aa: CASSAGTSGSGQETQYF
CDR3nt: TGTGCCAGCAGTGCCGGGACTAGCGGGAGTGGGCAAGAGACCCAGTACTTC

v_gene: TRBV5-1
abundance: NA
j_gene: TRBJ2-7
d_gene: TRBD1
CDR3aa: CASSPDRGTSEQYF
CDR3nt: TGCGCCAGCAGCCCGGACAGGGGTACCTCCGAGCAGTACTTC

v_gene: TRBV5-1
abundance: NA
j_gene: TRBJ2-1
d_gene: TRBD2
CDR3aa: CASRAAGNSYNEQFF
CDR3nt: TGCGCCAGCAGAGCAGCGGGGAACTCCTACAATGAGCAGTTCTTC

v_gene: TRBV5-1
abundance: NA
j_gene: TRBJ2-7
d_gene: NA
CDR3aa: CASRLQSSYEQYF
CDR3nt: TGCGCCAGCAGACTTCAGAGCTCCTACGAGCAGTACTTC

v_gene: TRBV5-5
abundance: NA
j_gene: TRBJ1-4
d_gene: NA
CDR3aa: CASSLVAEKLFF
CDR3nt: TGTGCCAGCAGCTTGGTAGCGGAAAAACTGTTTTTT

v_gene: TRBV20-1
abundance: NA
j_gene: TRBJ1-4
d_gene: NA
CDR3aa: CSAGRSGRSNEKLFF
CDR3nt: TGCAGTGCTGGACGCTCGGGCAGAAGTAATGAAAAACTGTTTTTT

v_gene: TRBV12-3/TRBV12-4
abundance: few
j_gene: TRBJ2-7
d_gene: NA
CDR3aa: CASSRGGQYYEQYF
CDR3nt: TGTGCCAGCAGTAGGGGGGGACAGTACTACGAGCAGTACTTC

v_gene: TRBV7-9
abundance: few
j_gene: TRBJ1-2
d_gene: NA
CDR3aa: CASSHDRFYGYTF
CDR3nt: TGTGCCAGCAGCCACGACAGGTTTTACGGCTACACCTTC

v_gene: TRBV9
abundance: NA
j_gene: TRBJ2-1
d_gene: TRBD2
CDR3aa: CASSVGGEGRNEQFF
CDR3nt: TGTGCCAGCAGCGTAGGCGGGGAGGGACGCAATGAGCAGTTCTTC

v_gene: TRBV20-1
abundance: NA
j_gene: TRBJ2-5
d_gene: NA
CDR3aa: CSASALAGTREQYF
CDR3nt: TGCAGTGCTAGTGCGCTCGCGGGGACTCGAGAGCAGTACTTC

v_gene: TRBV6-2/TRBV6-3
abundance: NA
j_gene: TRBJ1-2
d_gene: NA
CDR3aa: CASSSPRQKPNYGYTF
CDR3nt: TGTGCCAGCAGTTCCCCGAGACAGAAACCTAACTATGGCTACACCTTC

v_gene: TRBV13
abundance: many
j_gene: TRBJ2-7
d_gene: TRBD2
CDR3aa: CASSSGLAGASEQYF
CDR3nt: TGTGCCAGCAGCTCAGGACTAGCGGGAGCTTCCGAGCAGTACTTC

v_gene: TRBV7-9
abundance: NA
j_gene: TRBJ2-5
d_gene: NA
CDR3aa: CASSPRAGLGTQYF
CDR3nt: TGTGCCAGCAGCCCCAGGGCCGGGCTCGGGACCCAGTACTTC

v_gene: TRBV13
abundance: NA
j_gene: TRBJ2-7
d_gene: TRBD2
CDR3aa: CASSLKPLSGSPYEQYF
CDR3nt: TGTGCCAGCAGCTTGAAACCCCTTAGCGGGAGCCCCTACGAGCAGTACTTC

v_gene: TRBV29-1
abundance: NA
j_gene: TRBJ2-3
d_gene: NA
CDR3aa: CSVMDSTDTQYF
CDR3nt: TGCAGCGTCATGGACAGCACAGATACGCAGTATTTT